The clone carrying this TCR beta chain was recorded many times. The data stem from a study of blood T cells in healthy people across ages. Each individual donor underwent a draw of approximately 9.6 milliliters of peripheral blood. No fewer than 5.5 micrograms of total RNA were isolated from every sample. Sample-barcoded 5' priming and a J-beta primer mix drove a second PCR of about 6 to 12 cycles. Each cDNA molecule was tagged by a template-switch adaptor that had 12 random nucleotides. MiXCR, applied by TCRdb to the 5' RACE reads, yields one record per CDR3 protein. The top ten clones hold 15% to 19% of a sample with some 640,000 distinct CDR3 sequences, approximately 30% of them seen once. Germline-derived CDR1 and CDR2 are SGHRS and YFSETQ. The CDR3 covers 15 residues. V trimming: 0 bases; J trimming: 4 bases; junction bases outside the gene matches: 2.

The specimen sequenced was blood. The J gene is TRBJ2-5, the V gene TRBV5-1; 11 bases fit TRBD2. The sequence came from a woman aged 80 or older in good health. In DNA form, the CDR3 reads TGCGCCAGCAGCTTGGCTAGCGGGGGGCGAGAGACCCAGTACTTC. Its translation: CASSLASGGRETQYF.